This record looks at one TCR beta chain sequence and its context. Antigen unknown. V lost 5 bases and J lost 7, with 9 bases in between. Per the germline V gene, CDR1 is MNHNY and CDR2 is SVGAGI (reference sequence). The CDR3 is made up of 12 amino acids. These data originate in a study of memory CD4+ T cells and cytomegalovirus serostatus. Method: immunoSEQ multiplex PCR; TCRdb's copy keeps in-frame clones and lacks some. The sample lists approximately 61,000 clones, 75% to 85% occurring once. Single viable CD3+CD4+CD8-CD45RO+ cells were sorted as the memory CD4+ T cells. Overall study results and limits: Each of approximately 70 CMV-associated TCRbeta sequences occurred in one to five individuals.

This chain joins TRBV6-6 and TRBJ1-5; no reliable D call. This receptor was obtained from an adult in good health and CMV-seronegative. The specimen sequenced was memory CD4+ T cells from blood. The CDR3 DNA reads TGTGCCAGCAGTCCTCCTGGGCAGCCCCAGCATTTT. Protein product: CASSPPGQPQHF.